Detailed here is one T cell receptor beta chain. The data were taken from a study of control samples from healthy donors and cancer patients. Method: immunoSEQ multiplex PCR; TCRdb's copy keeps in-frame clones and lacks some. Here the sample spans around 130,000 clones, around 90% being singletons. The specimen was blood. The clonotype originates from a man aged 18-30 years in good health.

CDR3 sequence reads: CASSLAASGGILNEQFF. The CDR3 DNA reads TGCGCCAGCAGCTTGGCGGCTAGCGGGGGCATCTTAAATGAGCAGTTCTTC. The J gene is TRBJ2-1, the V gene TRBV5-1; 10 bases agree with TRBD2. This CDR3 is built from 17 residues. CDR1 is SGHRS, CDR2 YFSETQ, per germline. The trim removed 0 bases at V and 7 bases at J, leaving 10 bases unmatched. Supplemented by reference TRBV5-1 and TRBJ2-1, the full variable domain reads KAGVTQTPRYLIKTRGQQVTLSCSPISGHRSVSWYQQTPGQGLQFLFEYFSETQRNKGNFPGRFSGRQFSNSRSEMNVSTLELGDSALYLCASSLAASGGILNEQFFGPGTRLTVL.